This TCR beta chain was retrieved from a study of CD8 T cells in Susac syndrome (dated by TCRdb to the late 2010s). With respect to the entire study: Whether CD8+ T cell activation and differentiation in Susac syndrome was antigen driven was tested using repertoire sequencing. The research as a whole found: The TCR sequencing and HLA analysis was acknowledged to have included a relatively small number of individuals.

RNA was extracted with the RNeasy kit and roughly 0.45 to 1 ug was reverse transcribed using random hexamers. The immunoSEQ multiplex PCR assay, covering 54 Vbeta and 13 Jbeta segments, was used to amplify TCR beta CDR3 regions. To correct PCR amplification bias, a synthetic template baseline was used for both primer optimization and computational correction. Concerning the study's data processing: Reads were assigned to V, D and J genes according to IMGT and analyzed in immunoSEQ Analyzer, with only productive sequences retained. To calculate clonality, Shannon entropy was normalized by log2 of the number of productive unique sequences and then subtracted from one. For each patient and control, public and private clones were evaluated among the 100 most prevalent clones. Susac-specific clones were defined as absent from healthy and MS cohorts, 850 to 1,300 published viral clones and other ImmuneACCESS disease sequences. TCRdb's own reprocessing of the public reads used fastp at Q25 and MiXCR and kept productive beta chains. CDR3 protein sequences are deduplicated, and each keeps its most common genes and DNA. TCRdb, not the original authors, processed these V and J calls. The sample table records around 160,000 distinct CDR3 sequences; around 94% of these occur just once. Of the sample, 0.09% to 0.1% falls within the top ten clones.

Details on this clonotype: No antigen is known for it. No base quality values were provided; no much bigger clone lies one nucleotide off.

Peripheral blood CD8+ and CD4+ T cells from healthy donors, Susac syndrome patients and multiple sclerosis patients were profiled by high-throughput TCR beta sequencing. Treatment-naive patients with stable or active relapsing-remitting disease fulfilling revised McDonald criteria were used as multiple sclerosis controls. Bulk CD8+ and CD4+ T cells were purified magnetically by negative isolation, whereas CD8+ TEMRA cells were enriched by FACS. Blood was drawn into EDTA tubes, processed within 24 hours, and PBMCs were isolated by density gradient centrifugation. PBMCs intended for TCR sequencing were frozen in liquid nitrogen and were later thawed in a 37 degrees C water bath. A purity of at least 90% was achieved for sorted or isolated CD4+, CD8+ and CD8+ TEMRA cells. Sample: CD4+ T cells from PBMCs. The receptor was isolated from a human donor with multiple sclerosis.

The CDR3 amino acid sequence is: CASVNEETQYF. In nucleotide form, the sequence is TGTGCCAGCGTGAATGAAGAGACCCAGTACTTC. The rearranged chain carries TRBV6-5 and TRBJ2-5, with no reliable assignment of the D segment. Via the germline V gene, CDR1 is MNHEY and CDR2 SVGAGI. V loses 8 bases, J loses 3 bases, and the germline ends lie 7 bases apart. The CDR3 covers 11 residues, taking in both the cysteine and the phenylalanine. The retained sequence is limited to the CDR3, 33 bases, with the frame set at the first base.